This T cell receptor (beta chain) was recorded in a study of cytomegalovirus exposure and HLA in healthy donors. About the study: Within an early data release were about 85 million unique TCRs drawn from HLA-typed donors.

This PCR relied on a set of 60 Vbeta primers and 13 Jbeta primers. The data were produced by immunoSEQ multiplex PCR, yet TCRdb's version contains in-frame clones alone and is incomplete. The sample records about 140,000 clones, 78% being singletons. General study points: Confirmation in vitro established that a few CMV-associated chains were specific for CMV antigens.

Each donor was healthy, and each was a bone marrow donor. Germline CDR1 and CDR2: LNHDA and SQIVND (reference sequence). CDR3 length: 16 residues. The V gene lost 2 bases and the J gene lost 2 bases, with 13 bases spanning the gap. As to this clone: The antigen is not known.

The chain employs TRBV19 and TRBJ1-5; D call uncertain. Input material: PBMCs. The clonotype comes from a woman aged 18-29 years in good health and CMV-seropositive. The chain's CDR3 is CASSIREGGGNQPQHF. CDR3 bases: TGTGCCAGTAGTATAAGAGAGGGCGGGGGCAATCAGCCCCAGCATTTT.